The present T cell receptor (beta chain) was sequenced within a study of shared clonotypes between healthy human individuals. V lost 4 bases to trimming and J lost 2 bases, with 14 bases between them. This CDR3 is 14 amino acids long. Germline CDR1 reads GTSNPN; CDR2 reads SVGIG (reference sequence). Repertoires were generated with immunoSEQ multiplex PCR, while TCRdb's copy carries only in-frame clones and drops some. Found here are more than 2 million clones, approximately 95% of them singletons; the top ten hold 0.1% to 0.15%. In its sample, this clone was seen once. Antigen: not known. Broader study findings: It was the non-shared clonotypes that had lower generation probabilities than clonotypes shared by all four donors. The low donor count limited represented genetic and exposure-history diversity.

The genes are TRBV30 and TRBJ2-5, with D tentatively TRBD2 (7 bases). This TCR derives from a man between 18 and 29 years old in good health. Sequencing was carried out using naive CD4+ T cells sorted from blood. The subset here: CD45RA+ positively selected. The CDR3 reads CAWIPRGRQETQYF. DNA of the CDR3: TGTGCCTGGATCCCGCGGGGGCGACAAGAGACCCAGTACTTC.